The rows below give T cell receptor beta chains drawn from one sample of a study of CD8 T cells in ankylosing spondylitis. TCRdb fed the 5' RACE reads into MiXCR, producing one record per CDR3 protein. The sample shows some 700,000 distinct CDR3 sequences, 19% of them seen only once. What was sequenced was blood, either unsorted or a sorted T cell fraction (not recorded which). Source of these receptors: a male donor with ankylosing spondylitis. CDR3s include the opening cysteine and the closing phenylalanine or tryptophan. The D gene is left open where the match is weak. Only some rows state a clone size, as once, few, many or a class for expanded clones.

TRBD1	13	few	TRBJ1-1	TRBV12-3/TRBV12-4	CASSLAPAGGAFF	TGTGCCAGCAGTTTAGCCCCTGCAGGGGGAGCTTTCTTT
-	12	-	TRBJ2-4	TRBV20-1	CSARHEQNIQYF	TGCAGTGCTAGGCACGAGCAAAACATTCAGTACTTC
TRBD2	18	many	TRBJ2-1	TRBV27	CASSTTNPGLAYYNEQFF	TGTGCCAGCAGTACAACCAACCCGGGACTAGCGTACTACAATGAGCAGTTCTTC
-	14	few	TRBJ2-3	TRBV7-9	CASSFTLDTDTQYF	TGTGCCAGCAGCTTCACCCTGGACACAGATACGCAGTATTTT
TRBD1	18	many	TRBJ1-1	TRBV12-3/TRBV12-4	CASRPAPFAHRGSAEAFF	TGTGCCAGCAGACCCGCCCCCTTCGCACACAGGGGAAGCGCTGAAGCTTTCTTT
TRBD2	16	-	TRBJ2-1	TRBV4-2	CASSQLRLADYNEQFF	TGTGCCAGCAGCCAACTGCGACTAGCGGACTACAATGAGCAGTTCTTC
-	15	many	TRBJ2-1	TRBV4-3	CASSQDLGSNNEQFF	TGCGCCAGCAGCCAAGATCTGGGGAGCAACAATGAGCAGTTCTTC
TRBD2	18	-	TRBJ2-1	TRBV14	CASSLRGLAGAWRNEQFF	TGTGCCAGCAGCCTCAGAGGACTAGCGGGAGCCTGGCGGAATGAGCAGTTCTTC
TRBD1	13	-	TRBJ2-3	TRBV10-3	CATRDSKTDTQYF	TGTGCCACCCGGGACAGTAAAACAGATACGCAGTATTTT
TRBD1	17	few	TRBJ2-6	TRBV2	CASRPGTGFPGANVLTF	TGTGCCAGCAGACCAGGGACAGGTTTTCCTGGGGCCAACGTCCTGACTTTC
-	14	-	TRBJ1-2	TRBV3-1	CASSPWGGEGGYTF	TGTGCCAGCAGCCCCTGGGGGGGAGAAGGTGGCTACACCTTC
-	15	many	TRBJ2-1	TRBV29-1	CSVVNEESHNNEQFF	TGCAGCGTTGTGAACGAGGAATCACACAACAATGAGCAGTTCTTC
TRBD1	18	few	TRBJ2-7	TRBV5-5	CASSLGTGVRIPTYEQYF	TGTGCCAGCAGCTTGGGGACAGGGGTTCGGATCCCTACCTACGAGCAGTACTTC
-	12	few	TRBJ1-1	TRBV5-5	CASSLDQGEAFF	TGTGCCAGCAGCTTGGATCAGGGTGAAGCTTTCTTT
TRBD1	14	few	TRBJ2-2	TRBV20-1	CSAPGQGRTGELFF	TGCAGTGCTCCGGGACAGGGACGGACCGGGGAGCTGTTTTTT
-	15	-	TRBJ2-1	TRBV2	CASSELAFRYNEQFF	TGTGCCAGCAGTGAACTTGCGTTCCGGTACAATGAGCAGTTCTTC
-	15	-	TRBJ1-1	TRBV5-1	CASSLAVQVNTEAFF	TGCGCCAGCAGCTTGGCCGTGCAGGTGAACACTGAAGCTTTCTTT
TRBD1	19	-	TRBJ2-7	TRBV6-2/TRBV6-3	CASSYSLWDRGQRSYEQYF	TGTGCCAGCAGTTACTCCCTTTGGGACAGGGGACAGAGGTCCTACGAGCAGTACTTC
TRBD1	14	few	TRBJ1-3	TRBV20-1	CSARVGTDGNTIYF	TGCAGTGCTAGAGTTGGGACAGATGGAAACACCATATATTTT
-	16	-	TRBJ2-5	TRBV11-3	CASSLWFVLGQETQYF	TGTGCCAGCAGCTTATGGTTTGTTCTTGGACAGGAGACCCAGTACTTC
-	17	-	TRBJ2-7	TRBV12-3/TRBV12-4	CASSFGSGAPGYWEQYF	TGTGCCAGCAGTTTTGGTTCGGGTGCCCCTGGTTATTGGGAGCAGTACTTC
-	15	few	TRBJ2-7	TRBV4-3	CASSQDTDGSYEQYF	TGCGCCAGCAGCCAAGATACGGACGGATCCTACGAGCAGTACTTC
TRBD2	20	few	TRBJ2-2	TRBV9	CASSVESDRLAGGRTGELFF	TGTGCCAGCAGCGTAGAGTCTGATCGGCTAGCGGGAGGTCGGACCGGGGAGCTGTTTTTT
TRBD1	15	-	TRBJ2-5	TRBV19	CASSIVGGFGETQYF	TGTGCCAGTAGTATAGTAGGGGGCTTCGGGGAGACCCAGTACTTC
-	15	-	TRBJ2-5	TRBV5-1	CASSFGVSKGETQYF	TGCGCCAGCAGCTTCGGGGTCTCGAAGGGGGAGACCCAGTACTTC
-	15	few	TRBJ2-2	TRBV5-1	CASSLALGIAGELFF	TGCGCCAGCAGCTTGGCCTTGGGAATAGCCGGGGAGCTGTTTTTT
TRBD1	13	few	TRBJ2-2	TRBV29-1	CSVRDSYTGELFF	TGCAGCGTGAGGGACAGCTACACCGGGGAGCTGTTTTTT
TRBD2	16	many	TRBJ2-3	TRBV7-9	CASSPYTSGRPDTQYF	TGTGCCAGCAGCCCCTACACTAGCGGGAGGCCAGATACGCAGTATTTT
-	16	-	TRBJ2-1	TRBV21-1	CASSKAKQSSYNEQFF	TGTGCCAGCAGCAAAGCGAAACAGAGCTCCTACAATGAGCAGTTCTTC
TRBD1	16	-	TRBJ2-2	TRBV20-1	CSARPIGQANTGELFF	TGCAGTGCTAGACCTATTGGACAGGCAAACACCGGGGAGCTGTTTTTT
TRBD2	15	-	TRBJ2-3	TRBV20-1	CSAYPTSGFTDTQYF	TGCAGTGCTTACCCGACTAGCGGGTTCACAGATACGCAGTATTTT
-	17	-	TRBJ2-3	TRBV20-1	CSARAAPRVVSTDTQYF	TGCAGTGCTAGAGCCGCACCTCGGGTCGTTAGCACAGATACGCAGTATTTT
TRBD2	17	once	TRBJ2-4	TRBV14	CASSRQTSGASKNIQYF	TGTGCCAGCAGCCGACAAACTAGCGGGGCGTCCAAAAACATTCAGTACTTC
-	17	few	TRBJ2-7	TRBV4-3	CASSQGYRDEVPYEQYF	TGCGCCAGCAGCCAAGGCTACCGGGACGAGGTCCCCTACGAGCAGTACTTC
-	13	-	TRBJ2-1	TRBV15	CATNPLGANEQFF	TGTGCCACCAACCCGCTAGGGGCCAATGAGCAGTTCTTC
TRBD2	17	few	TRBJ2-5	TRBV5-1	CASSLGTSGRKQETQYF	TGCGCCAGCAGCTTGGGGACTAGCGGGAGGAAACAAGAGACCCAGTACTTC
TRBD1	15	-	TRBJ1-5	TRBV27	CASSVTGGANQPQHF	TGTGCCAGCAGTGTGACAGGGGGGGCCAATCAGCCCCAGCATTTT
TRBD1	14	few	TRBJ2-3	TRBV20-1	CSAFTGVGADTQYF	TGCAGTGCGTTTACAGGGGTAGGAGCAGATACGCAGTATTTT
TRBD1	13	-	TRBJ2-3	TRBV29-1	CSVATGSTDTQYF	TGCAGCGTCGCGACAGGGAGCACAGATACGCAGTATTTT
TRBD2	18	-	TRBJ2-1	TRBV12-3/TRBV12-4	CASSSSWTSGGARNEQFF	TGTGCCAGCAGCTCTAGCTGGACTAGCGGGGGGGCCCGAAATGAGCAGTTCTTC
TRBD1	17	-	TRBJ2-1	TRBV4-3	CASSQSGQGSSYNEQFF	TGCGCCAGCAGCCAATCGGGACAGGGGAGCTCCTACAATGAGCAGTTCTTC
TRBD1	15	many	TRBJ1-5	TRBV6-5	CASSYSGQGNQPQHF	TGTGCCAGCAGTTACTCGGGACAGGGCAATCAGCCCCAGCATTTT
-	14	-	TRBJ2-3	TRBV3-1	CASSQRTNTDTQYF	TGTGCCAGCAGCCAGCGGACAAACACAGATACGCAGTATTTT
TRBD2	16	-	TRBJ2-1	TRBV28	CASSLTSGTRSNEQFF	TGTGCCAGCAGCCTAACTAGCGGGACGAGATCCAATGAGCAGTTCTTC
-	14	-	TRBJ2-7	TRBV7-2	CASSSPGYSYEQYF	TGTGCCAGCAGCTCCCCGGGATACTCCTACGAGCAGTACTTC
TRBD1	14	-	TRBJ2-7	TRBV6-1	CASNPGTGSHEQYF	TGTGCCAGCAATCCCGGGACAGGGAGCCACGAGCAGTACTTC